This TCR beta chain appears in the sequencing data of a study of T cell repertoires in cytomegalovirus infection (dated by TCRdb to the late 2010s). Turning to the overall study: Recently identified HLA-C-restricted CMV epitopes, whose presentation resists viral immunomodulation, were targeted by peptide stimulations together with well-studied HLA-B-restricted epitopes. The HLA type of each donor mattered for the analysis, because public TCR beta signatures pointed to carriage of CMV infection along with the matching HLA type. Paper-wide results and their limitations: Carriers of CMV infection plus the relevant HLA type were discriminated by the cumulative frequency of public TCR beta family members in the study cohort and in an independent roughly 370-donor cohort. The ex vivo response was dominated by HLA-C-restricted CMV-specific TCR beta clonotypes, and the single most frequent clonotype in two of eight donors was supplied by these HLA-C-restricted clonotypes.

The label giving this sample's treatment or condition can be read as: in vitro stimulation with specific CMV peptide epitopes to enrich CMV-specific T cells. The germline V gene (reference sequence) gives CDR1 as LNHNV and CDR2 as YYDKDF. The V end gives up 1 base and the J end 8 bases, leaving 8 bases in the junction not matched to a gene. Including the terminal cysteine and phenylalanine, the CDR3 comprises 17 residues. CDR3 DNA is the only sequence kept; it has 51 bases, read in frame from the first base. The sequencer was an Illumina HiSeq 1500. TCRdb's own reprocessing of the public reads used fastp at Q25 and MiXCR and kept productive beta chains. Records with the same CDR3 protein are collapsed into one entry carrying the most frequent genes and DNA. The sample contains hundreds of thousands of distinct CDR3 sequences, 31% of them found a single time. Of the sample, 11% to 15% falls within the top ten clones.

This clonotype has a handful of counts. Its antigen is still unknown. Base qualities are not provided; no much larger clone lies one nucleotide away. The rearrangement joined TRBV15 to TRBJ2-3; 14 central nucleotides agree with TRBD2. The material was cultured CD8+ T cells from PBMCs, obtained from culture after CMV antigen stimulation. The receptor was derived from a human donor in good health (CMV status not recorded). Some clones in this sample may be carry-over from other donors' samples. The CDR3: CATSRATSGGAEGTQYF. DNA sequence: TGTGCCACCAGCAGAGCGACTAGCGGGGGGGCAGAAGGTACGCAGTATTTT.